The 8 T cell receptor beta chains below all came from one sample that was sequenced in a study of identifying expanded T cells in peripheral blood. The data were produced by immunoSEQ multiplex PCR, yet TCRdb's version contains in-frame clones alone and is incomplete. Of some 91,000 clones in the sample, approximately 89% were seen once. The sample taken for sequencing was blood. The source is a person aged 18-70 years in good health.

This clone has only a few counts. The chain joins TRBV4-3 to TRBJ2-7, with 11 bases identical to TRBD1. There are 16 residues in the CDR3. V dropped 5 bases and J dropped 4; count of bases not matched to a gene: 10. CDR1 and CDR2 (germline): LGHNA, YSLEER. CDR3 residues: CASSGKAGTGGYEQYF. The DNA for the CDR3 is TGCGCCAGCAGCGGAAAAGCCGGGACAGGGGGGTACGAGCAGTACTTC.

The CDR3 nucleotides are TGCGCCAGCAGCACTACTTCGGGGGCGCCGGGGACAGATACGCAGTATTTT. Translating it yields CASSTTSGAPGTDTQYF. This chain uses TRBV4-1 with TRBJ2-3; D may match TRBD1 or TRBD2 (6 bases each). Trimming shortened V by 5 bases and J by 3 bases, and 21 bases separated the two germline ends. The CDR3 sequence is 17 residues long. Germline V gene data show CDR1 as MGHRA and CDR2 as YSYEKL.

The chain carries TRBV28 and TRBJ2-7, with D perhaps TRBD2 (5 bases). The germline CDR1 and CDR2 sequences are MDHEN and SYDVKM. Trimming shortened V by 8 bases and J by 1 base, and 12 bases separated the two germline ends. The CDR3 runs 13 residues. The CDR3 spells CASLPAASYEQYF. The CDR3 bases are TGTGCCAGCCTACCAGCGGCTTCCTACGAGCAGTACTTC.

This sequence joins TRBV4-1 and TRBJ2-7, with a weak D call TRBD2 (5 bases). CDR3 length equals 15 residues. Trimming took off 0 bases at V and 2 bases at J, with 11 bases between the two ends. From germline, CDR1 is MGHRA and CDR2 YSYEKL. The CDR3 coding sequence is TGCGCCAGCAGCCAAGATGCGGGTCTAGCCTACGAGCAGTACTTC. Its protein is CASSQDAGLAYEQYF.

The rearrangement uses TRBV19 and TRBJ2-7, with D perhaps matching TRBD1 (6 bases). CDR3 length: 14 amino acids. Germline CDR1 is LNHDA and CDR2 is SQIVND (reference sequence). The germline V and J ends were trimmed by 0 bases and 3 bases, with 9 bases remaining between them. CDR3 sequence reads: CASSIDRTVYEQYF. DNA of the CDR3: TGTGCCAGTAGTATAGATCGGACAGTCTACGAGCAGTACTTC.

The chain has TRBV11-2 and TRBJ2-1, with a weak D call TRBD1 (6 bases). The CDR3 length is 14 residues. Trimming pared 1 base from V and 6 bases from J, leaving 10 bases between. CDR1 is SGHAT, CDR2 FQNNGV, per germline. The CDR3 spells CASSLVGQPNEQFF. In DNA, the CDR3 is TGTGCCAGCAGCTTAGTAGGACAGCCCAATGAGCAGTTCTTC.

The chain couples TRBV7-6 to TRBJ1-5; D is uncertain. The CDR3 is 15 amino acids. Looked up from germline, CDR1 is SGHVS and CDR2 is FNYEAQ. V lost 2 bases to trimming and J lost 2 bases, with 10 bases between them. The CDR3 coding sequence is TGTGCCAGCAGCTTAAATGGGCAGGGCAATCAGCCCCAGCATTTT. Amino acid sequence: CASSLNGQGNQPQHF.

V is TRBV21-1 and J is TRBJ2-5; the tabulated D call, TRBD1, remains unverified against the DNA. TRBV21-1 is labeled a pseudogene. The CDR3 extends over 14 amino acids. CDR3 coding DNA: TGTGCCAGCAGCAAAGGGGCAGACCAAGAGACCCAGTACTTC. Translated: CASSKGADQETQYF.